Listed below are T cell receptor beta chains from one sample, sequenced in a study of blood T cell repertoires in COVID-19. Measured with immunoSEQ multiplex PCR; TCRdb has only the in-frame clones, and not every one. The sample holds about 33,000 clones; around 88% are singletons and the top ten take roughly 6.3%. Material for sequencing was peripheral blood. These receptors all come from a human donor in a cohort sampled during active COVID-19. Both conserved end residues are part of each CDR3. The order of the fields is V gene, CDR3 protein.

TRBV19 CATTTTLAFGYTF
TRBV5-1 CASSQTGHGYTF
TRBV5-1 CASSLPTAGGETQYF
TRBV11-1 CASSPRRGPYEQYF
TRBV11-2 CASSLGGGTYGYTF
TRBV29-1 CSIRGTDTQYF
TRBV15 CATSRPATGNTEAFF
TRBV5-4 CASSLPGEFGGYTF
TRBV5-8 CASSDRDSLSYEQYF
TRBV6-5 CASSYDEGGIYEQYF
TRBV19 CASSIKGAYGYTF
TRBV7-2 CASSLGQGNQPQHF
TRBV15 CATSRDPPDISGELFF
TRBV13 CATSRGRGGTDTQYF
TRBV5-1 CASSLNQGSGANVLTF
TRBV29-1 CSVEASLADSYNEQFF
TRBV24-1 CATSAVNTGELFF
TRBV27 CASNPTAGGTGELFF
TRBV6-2/TRBV6-3 CASSYEMGPNYGYTF
TRBV19 CASSSAGQGNTEAFF
TRBV19 CASNSGTGSVFF
TRBV11-2 CASSLVNRQETQYF
TRBV6-6 CASSLGGPYNEQFF
TRBV27 CASSPFQYSNQPQHF
TRBV15 CATSRDIAGGPGVETQYF
TRBV7-8 CASSLRTGKPSTDTQYF
TRBV5-1 CASRSSGHTDTQYF
TRBV18 CASSPNADRVEAFF
TRBV2 CASSGRRDRGMLGNSPLHF
TRBV28 CASSLAGGLDNEQFF
TRBV27 CASSPWGLAGSSTDTQYF
TRBV7-2 CASSYRDRRGETQYF
TRBV21-1 CASSKVTGEDNYEQYF
TRBV6-1 CASSEQGALGNQPQHF
TRBV28 CASKAGDNYGYTF
TRBV10-3 CAITRTGDSYEQYF
TRBV11-2 CASSLAGFPNEQFF
TRBV24-1 CATSDTGTGTYNEQFF
TRBV9 CASSSRYGRGDNSPLHF
TRBV24-1 CATSTRNTEAFF
TRBV5-1 CASSLVGREWGEQYF